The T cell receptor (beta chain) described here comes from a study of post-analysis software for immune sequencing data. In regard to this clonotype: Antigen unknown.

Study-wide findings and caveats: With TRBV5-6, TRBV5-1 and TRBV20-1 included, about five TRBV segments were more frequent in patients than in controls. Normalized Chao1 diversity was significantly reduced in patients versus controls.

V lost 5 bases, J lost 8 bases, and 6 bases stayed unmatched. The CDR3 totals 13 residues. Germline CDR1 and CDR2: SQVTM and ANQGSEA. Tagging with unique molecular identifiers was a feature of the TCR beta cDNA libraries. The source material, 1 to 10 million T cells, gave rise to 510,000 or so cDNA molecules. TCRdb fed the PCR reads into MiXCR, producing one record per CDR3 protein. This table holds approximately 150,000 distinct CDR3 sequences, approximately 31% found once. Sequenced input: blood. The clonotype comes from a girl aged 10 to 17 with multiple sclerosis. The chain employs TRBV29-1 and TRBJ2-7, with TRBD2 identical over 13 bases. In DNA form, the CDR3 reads TGCAGCGTTTCAGGACTAGCGGGAGAGCAGCAGTACTTC. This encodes CSVSGLAGEQQYF.